This is a list of T cell receptor beta chains from one sample in a study of blood T cell repertoires in COVID-19. Profiled with immunoSEQ multiplex PCR; TCRdb holds only in-frame clones, not every one. The sample yields 150,000 to 200,000 clones, roughly 90% seen once. Sequencing was performed on peripheral blood. The source is a man aged 55 to 70 with acute or convalescent COVID-19. The CDR3 runs from the conserved cysteine through the conserved F or W. D genes are given only for firm matches. Clone sizes are given selectively: once, few, many, or a class where the clone is expanded.

V	size	D	J	CDR3	DNA
TRBV27	-	-	TRBJ1-4	CASSPFATNEKLFF	TGTGCCAGCAGTCCGTTTGCAACTAATGAAAAACTGTTTTTT
TRBV6-2/TRBV6-3	-	-	TRBJ1-4	CASSYVAGANEKLFF	TGTGCCAGCAGTTACGTCGCGGGGGCGAATGAAAAACTGTTTTTT
TRBV6-5	-	-	TRBJ1-1	CASMPGAMNTEAFF	TGTGCCAGCATGCCAGGGGCAATGAACACTGAAGCTTTCTTT
TRBV4-1	-	-	TRBJ1-4	CASSHSRRVEEKLFF	TGCGCCAGCAGCCACTCCCGGAGGGTCGAAGAAAAACTGTTTTTT
TRBV4-2	-	-	TRBJ1-2	CASSHLRGGADGYTF	TGTGCCAGCAGCCACCTTCGGGGGGGCGCGGATGGCTACACCTTC
TRBV5-1	-	-	TRBJ2-1	CASSLGGSSYNEQFF	TGCGCCAGCAGCTTGGGAGGTAGCTCCTACAATGAGCAGTTCTTC
TRBV24-1	-	TRBD1	TRBJ2-1	CATSDVLGGHFF	TGTGCCACCAGTGACGTCCTAGGGGGCCACTTCTTC
TRBV5-1	-	-	TRBJ1-3	CASSPNGGDGNTIYF	TGCGCCAGCAGTCCCAACGGGGGGGACGGAAACACCATATATTTT
TRBV27	-	TRBD1	TRBJ1-1	CASSLQGVNTEAFF	TGTGCCAGCAGTTTACAGGGGGTGAACACTGAAGCTTTCTTT
TRBV5-1	-	-	TRBJ1-1	CASSGGLGGGREAFF	TGCGCCAGCAGCGGAGGTCTCGGCGGGGGGCGAGAGGCTTTCTTT
TRBV6-4	-	-	TRBJ2-3	CASSDGRRPQYF	TGTGCCAGCAGTGACGGGCGCCGGCCGCAGTATTTT
TRBV5-1	-	-	TRBJ1-2	CASSLHWQSYGYTF	TGCGCCAGCAGCTTGCATTGGCAATCCTATGGCTACACCTTC
TRBV29-1	-	-	TRBJ2-3	CSVEGQADTQYF	TGCAGCGTTGAAGGACAGGCAGATACGCAGTATTTT
TRBV18	-	TRBD1	TRBJ2-7	CASSLWDSPYEQYF	TGTGCCAGCTCATTATGGGACAGCCCCTACGAGCAGTACTTC
TRBV7-9	-	TRBD1	TRBJ2-2	CASFYFDHRGRGGELFF	TGTGCCAGCTTTTACTTCGACCACAGGGGGCGAGGCGGGGAGCTGTTTTTT
TRBV7-9	-	TRBD1	TRBJ1-4	CASSDQTGVFEKLFF	TGTGCCAGCAGCGACCAGACAGGGGTATTCGAAAAACTGTTTTTT
TRBV18	-	-	TRBJ1-6	CASSQDKPSPLHF	TGTGCCAGCTCCCAGGATAAACCTTCACCCCTCCACTTT
TRBV18	-	-	TRBJ2-2	CASSPRDTGELFF	TGTGCCAGCTCACCACGAGACACCGGGGAGCTGTTTTTT
TRBV18	once	TRBD1	TRBJ2-3	CASVTGTGVRDTQYF	TGTGCCAGCGTAACCGGGACAGGGGTTAGAGATACGCAGTATTTT
TRBV6-6	-	-	TRBJ2-7	CASCHSSGTYEQYF	TGTGCCAGTTGCCATTCGAGCGGTACCTACGAGCAGTACTTC
TRBV24-1	-	-	TRBJ2-2	CATSDAGQNTGELFF	TGTGCCACCAGTGATGCCGGACAGAACACCGGGGAGCTGTTTTTT
TRBV7-2	-	-	TRBJ1-1	CASSAQGKNTEAFF	TGTGCCAGCTCTGCACAGGGAAAGAACACTGAAGCTTTCTTT
TRBV6-4	-	-	TRBJ1-5	CASSALGGSNQPQHF	TGTGCCAGCAGTGCCTTGGGGGGTAGCAATCAGCCCCAGCATTTT
TRBV5-1	-	TRBD1	TRBJ2-3	CASSRDRGTDTQYF	TGCGCCAGCAGCCGGGACAGGGGCACAGATACGCAGTATTTT
TRBV6-5	-	-	TRBJ1-1	CASTPNYMNTEAFF	TGTGCCAGCACTCCGAATTACATGAACACTGAAGCTTTCTTT
TRBV24-1	-	-	TRBJ2-2	CATSEAGWLGTGELFF	TGTGCCACCAGTGAGGCAGGGTGGCTGGGCACCGGGGAGCTGTTTTTT
TRBV18	-	-	TRBJ1-1	CASSPRAGGGVTEAFF	TGTGCCAGCTCACCACGAGCGGGCGGGGGCGTGACTGAAGCTTTCTTT
TRBV10-3	-	TRBD1	TRBJ1-4	CAIRNSGTGGEKLFF	TGTGCCATCAGAAACTCCGGGACAGGAGGTGAAAAACTGTTTTTT
TRBV7-2	-	-	TRBJ1-1	CASSLERGRRTEAFF	TGTGCCAGCAGCTTAGAACGGGGGAGGAGGACTGAAGCTTTCTTT
TRBV2	-	TRBD1	TRBJ1-2	CASSEEGTARHTF	TGTGCCAGCAGTGAAGAAGGGACAGCCCGGCACACCTTC
TRBV28	-	TRBD1	TRBJ2-7	CASRAGTGGREQYF	TGTGCCAGCAGAGCCGGGACAGGGGGGCGCGAGCAGTACTTC
TRBV14	-	-	TRBJ2-5	CASSQDHGTGAETQYF	TGTGCCAGCAGCCAAGATCACGGGACGGGAGCTGAGACCCAGTACTTC
TRBV3-1/TRBV3-2	-	TRBD2	TRBJ2-5	CASSQGASGGETQYF	TGTGCCAGCAGCCAAGGGGCTAGCGGGGGCGAGACCCAGTACTTC
TRBV28	-	-	TRBJ1-1	CASSFLLQNTEAFF	TGTGCCAGCAGTTTTCTTTTACAGAACACTGAAGCTTTCTTT
TRBV7-2	-	-	TRBJ2-5	CASSSPPRGFTRETQYF	TGTGCCAGCAGCTCGCCCCCCAGGGGCTTTACCCGGGAGACCCAGTACTTC
TRBV14	-	-	TRBJ1-1	CASSQPQGRGLKAFF	TGTGCCAGCAGCCAGCCCCAGGGGAGGGGGTTGAAGGCTTTCTTT
TRBV10-2	-	-	TRBJ2-3	CASSVAGSTDTQYF	TGCGCCAGCAGTGTAGCCGGGAGCACAGATACGCAGTATTTT
TRBV18	once	TRBD2	TRBJ2-7	CASSPPTSGGTASYEQYF	TGTGCCAGCTCACCACCCACTAGCGGGGGGACCGCCTCCTACGAGCAGTACTTC
TRBV15	few	-	TRBJ2-2	CATSRGITGELFF	TGTGCCACCAGCAGAGGTATCACCGGGGAGCTGTTTTTT
TRBV12-3/TRBV12-4	-	-	TRBJ1-1	CASTSGGRGMAFF	TGTGCCAGCACCTCAGGCGGGCGGGGTATGGCTTTCTTT
TRBV4-2	few	-	TRBJ1-2	CASSQESGGGYTF	TGTGCCAGCAGCCAAGAGTCGGGTGGTGGCTACACCTTC
TRBV19	once	-	TRBJ1-6	CASSIKRSYNSPLHF	TGTGCCAGTAGTATAAAGCGATCCTATAATTCACCCCTCCACTTT
TRBV5-1	-	TRBD1	TRBJ1-3	CASSSDRGETGNTIYF	TGCGCCAGCAGCTCGGACAGGGGGGAAACTGGAAACACCATATATTTT
TRBV6-5	-	-	TRBJ2-7	CASSYPFSTVTYEQYF	TGTGCCAGCAGTTACCCATTCTCGACTGTTACCTACGAGCAGTACTTC
TRBV19	-	-	TRBJ2-6	CASSIKGAGMSSGANVLTF	TGTGCCAGTAGTATTAAGGGCGCAGGGATGAGCTCTGGGGCCAACGTCCTGACTTTC
TRBV7-2	-	-	TRBJ1-2	CASSLSSAYGYTF	TGTGCCAGCAGCTTAAGCTCCGCATATGGCTACACCTTC